One sample yielded the 18 T cell receptor beta chains listed below, sequenced in a study of T cell responses to AZD1222 COVID-19 vaccine. The protocol was immunoSEQ multiplex PCR, while the TCRdb copy is restricted to in-frame clones and leaves out a portion. The sample includes approximately 110,000 clones, 80% to 95% seen only once; the top ten take approximately 7.9%. The material was peripheral blood, obtained 28 days after the second AZD1222 dose. These TCRs come from an adult who received the AZD1222 COVID-19 vaccine.

This sequence joins TRBV6-1 and TRBJ2-5; 7 nucleotides match TRBD2. Trimming took 4 bases from V and 1 from J; bases not matched to a gene: 12. Germline CDR1 MNHNS, CDR2 SASEGT. The CDR3 contains 17 residues. CDR3 sequence reads: CASSGGEGGGSQETQYF. For the CDR3, the DNA is TGTGCCAGCAGTGGCGGAGAGGGCGGGGGTTCCCAAGAGACCCAGTACTTC.

This clone occurred a few times. The chain links TRBV7-9 to TRBJ2-2; TRBD2 matches at 12 bases. The CDR3 loop spans 18 amino acids. CDR1 is SEHNR and CDR2 is FQNEAQ in the germline V gene (reference sequence). J was trimmed by 2 bases and V by 4 bases; bases with no gene match: 8. The CDR3: CASSSPGLAGRNTGELFF. CDR3 sequence (DNA): TGTGCCAGCAGCTCGCCCGGACTAGCGGGACGTAACACCGGGGAGCTGTTTTTT.

This clone occurred many times. V is TRBV2 and J is TRBJ1-2; the match to TRBD1 covers 7 bases. The V gene's germline CDR1 is SNHLY and CDR2 FYNNEI. This CDR3 has 11 residues. Trimming cost V 9 bases and J 4 bases; bases outside gene matches: 2. The CDR3 DNA reads TGTGCCAGGGGACAGAGCTATGGCTACACCTTC. Encoded protein: CARGQSYGYTF.

The chain has TRBV6-6 and TRBJ2-3; the D call may be TRBD1 or TRBD2 (6 bases each). The CDR3 covers 16 residues. V lost 0 bases, J lost 6 bases, and 16 bases lay in between. From germline, CDR1 is MNHNY and CDR2 SVGAGI (reference sequence). The CDR3 DNA follows: TGTGCCAGCAGTTACTCGGGGGGCGCAAATTCGGATACGCAGTATTTT. It specifies CASSYSGGANSDTQYF.

This chain links TRBV9 with TRBJ2-1; 16 bases line up with TRBD2. Germline CDR1 SGDLS, CDR2 YYNGEE. The CDR3 spans 20 residues. V gave up 0 bases and J gave up 4 bases; unmatched junction bases: 10. The CDR3 DNA reads TGTGCCAGCAGCGTAGAGGGACTAGCGGGAGGGCAGATTCATTACAATGAGCAGTTCTTC. This gives the protein CASSVEGLAGGQIHYNEQFF.

V usage is TRBV2 and J usage is TRBJ2-7; TRBD1 is a possible D gene (6 bases). With 5 bases removed from V and 6 bases from J, the gap between germline ends came to 14 bases. This CDR3 is 13 amino acids long. Germline-derived CDR1 and CDR2 are SNHLY and FYNNEI. Written as DNA, the CDR3 is TGTGCCAGCAGTTACACAGGGTTCGGCGAGCAGTACTTC. This gives the protein CASSYTGFGEQYF.

The gene calls are TRBV11-2 and TRBJ1-1; D is undetermined. The CDR3 runs 14 residues. The germline V gene encodes CDR1 SGHAT and CDR2 FQNNGV. The V end lost 5 bases, the J end lost 11 bases, and 21 bases lay between the germline ends. The CDR3 spells CASSARFGEVYAFF. DNA for the CDR3: TGTGCCAGCAGCGCCCGTTTTGGGGAGGTATATGCTTTCTTT.

This chain joins TRBV19 and TRBJ2-3; D is possibly TRBD1 or TRBD2 (6 bases each). This CDR3 is 17 amino acids long. Deletions cut 1 base from V and 2 bases from J, with 16 bases between. CDR1 LNHDA and CDR2 SQIVND come from the germline V gene (reference sequence). CDR3 nucleotides: TGTGCCAGTAGTATAGTGGAGGGGACACCGTCCACAGATACGCAGTATTTT. This sequence encodes CASSIVEGTPSTDTQYF.

This clone has only one observation. This chain uses TRBV10-2 with TRBJ2-1; D gene ambiguous. The V and J ends lost 0 bases and 0 bases respectively, with 9 bases between them. CDR1 is WSHSY and CDR2 is SAAADI in the germline V gene. This CDR3 spans 16 amino acids. For the CDR3, the DNA is TGCGCCAGCAGTGAGTCGATCCAATTCTCCTACAATGAGCAGTTCTTC. Residues: CASSESIQFSYNEQFF.

The chain employs TRBV27 and TRBJ2-1, with TRBD1 matching over 7 bases. Germline trimming cut 6 bases from V and 12 bases from J; bases unmatched to any gene: 14. This CDR3 region has 14 residues. Germline CDR1 reads MNHEY; CDR2 reads SMNVEV (reference sequence). Here the CDR3 DNA reads TGTGCCAGCAGCCCTCTCGTAAGGGGGCTAGGGCAGTTCTTC. This codes for CASSPLVRGLGQFF.

V usage is TRBV7-9 and J usage is TRBJ1-2; D is unresolved. The CDR3 is 15 amino acids. Germline CDR1 and CDR2: SEHNR and FQNEAQ (reference sequence). The V gene lost 5 bases and the J gene lost 8 bases, with 21 bases spanning the gap. DNA of the CDR3: TGTGCCAGCAGCAATTACCTTGGACGGCAGGAGGGCTACACCTTC. Residues: CASSNYLGRQEGYTF.

The chain uses TRBV4-1 and TRBJ1-5; TRBD1 matches 7 bases. The CDR3 sequence is 17 residues long. Trimming took 4 bases from V and 1 from J; bases not matched to a gene: 10. Germline CDR1 and CDR2: MGHRA and YSYEKL. CDR3 nucleotides: TGCGCCAGCAGCCCCTTCGACAGGGCTTGGAGCAATCAGCCCCAGCATTTT. Translated, it gives CASSPFDRAWSNQPQHF.

The chain links TRBV19 to TRBJ1-1; D is perhaps TRBD1 (5 bases). This CDR3 contains 15 residues. CDR1 and CDR2 (germline): LNHDA, SQIVND (reference sequence). V was shortened by 1 base and J by 4 bases, with 13 bases between the two germline ends. The CDR3 here is CASSIVWGGSTEAFF. The CDR3 DNA is TGTGCCAGTAGTATAGTCTGGGGGGGGAGCACTGAAGCTTTCTTT. The full variable domain, rest sourced from reference TRBV19 and TRBJ1-1, is DGGITQSPKYLFRKEGQNVTLSCEQNLNHDAMYWYRQDPGQGLRLIYYSQIVNDFQKGDIAEGYSVSREKKESFPLTVTSAQKNPTAFYLCASSIVWGGSTEAFFGQGTRLTVV.

The chain couples TRBV2 to TRBJ2-7; 8 nucleotides line up with TRBD1. The V and J ends lost 8 bases and 0 bases, in that order; junction bases with no gene match: 6. The CDR3 has 14 amino acids. Germline V lookup: CDR1 SNHLY, CDR2 FYNNEI. This chain's CDR3 is CASRPRGHSYEQYF. The CDR3 DNA is TGTGCCAGCCGCCCCAGGGGGCACTCCTACGAGCAGTACTTC.

The chain recombines TRBV25-1 with TRBJ1-2; tentative D call: TRBD1 (6 bases). Per germline, CDR1 MGHDK and CDR2 SYGVNS. The CDR3 covers 12 residues. Trimming shortened V by 3 bases and J by 8 bases, and 10 bases separated the two germline ends. The CDR3 is CASSEGAGGYTF. Here the CDR3 DNA reads TGTGCCAGCAGTGAGGGGGCCGGGGGCTACACCTTC.

The J gene is TRBJ2-3, the V gene TRBV28; weak D call: TRBD1 (7 bases). CDR1 is MDHEN, CDR2 SYDVKM, per germline. The V end was cut by 6 bases, the J end by 4 bases, with 23 bases between. This CDR3 is built from 17 residues. The CDR3 DNA reads as TGTGCCAGCAGCCTATCCACGCGACAGGGAGGAGCAGATACGCAGTATTTT. Translation: CASSLSTRQGGADTQYF.

V usage is TRBV9 and J usage is TRBJ1-1; 9 bases are a match to TRBD1. With 2 bases clipped from V and 3 bases from J, the junction kept 5 bases outside the gene matches. Germline loops: CDR1 SGDLS, CDR2 YYNGEE. CDR3 length: 15 amino acids. The CDR3 region is CASSVTGGVDTEAFF. CDR3 DNA sequence: TGTGCCAGCAGCGTCACAGGGGGCGTCGACACTGAAGCTTTCTTT.

The rearrangement uses TRBV5-1 and TRBJ2-3; 7 bases map to TRBD2. The junction had 8 bases not matched to a gene; V was cut back by 1 base and J by 0 bases. The CDR3 sequence is 17 residues long. Germline CDR1 reads SGHRS; CDR2 reads YFSETQ. The CDR3 bases are TGCGCCAGCAGCTTGCCCACTAGCGCCGCTAGCACAGATACGCAGTATTTT. Its translation: CASSLPTSAASTDTQYF.